Listed below are T cell receptor beta chains from one sample, sequenced in a study of T cell responses to AZD1222 COVID-19 vaccine. Produced via immunoSEQ multiplex PCR; TCRdb's table is partial and in-frame only. This table holds some 120,000 clones, roughly 90% found once. Sequenced here: peripheral blood, sampled on day 0 of AZD1222 vaccination. All receptors come from an adult in good health. The CDR3 runs from the conserved cysteine through the conserved F or W. The order of the fields is CDR3 length, J gene, V gene, D gene, clone size, CDR3 protein, CDR3 DNA. The D gene is left open where the match is weak. The size of a clone is reported for some rows only, either as once, few or many, or as a class for expanded clones.

len: 18; j_gene: TRBJ2-6; v_gene: TRBV15; d_gene: TRBD1; abundance: NA; CDR3aa: CATSPRQGAFSGANVLTF; CDR3nt: TGTGCCACCAGCCCAAGACAGGGGGCCTTCTCTGGGGCCAACGTCCTGACTTTC
len: 15; j_gene: TRBJ1-5; v_gene: TRBV6-5; d_gene: TRBD1; abundance: NA; CDR3aa: CASSRYRGSHQPQHF; CDR3nt: TGTGCCAGCAGTCGGTACAGGGGGTCTCATCAGCCCCAGCATTTT
len: 16; j_gene: TRBJ1-2; v_gene: TRBV11-1; d_gene: NA; abundance: once; CDR3aa: CASSARWGRGEYGYTF; CDR3nt: TGTGCCAGCAGCGCCCGGTGGGGCAGAGGGGAATATGGCTACACCTTC
len: 18; j_gene: TRBJ1-2; v_gene: TRBV6-1; d_gene: NA; abundance: NA; CDR3aa: CASSEDRNPGRRNYGYTF; CDR3nt: TGTGCCAGCAGTGAGGATAGGAACCCGGGACGACGTAACTATGGCTACACCTTC
len: 14; j_gene: TRBJ1-1; v_gene: TRBV29-1; d_gene: NA; abundance: NA; CDR3aa: CSVERQGVNTEAFF; CDR3nt: TGCAGCGTTGAAAGGCAGGGAGTGAACACTGAAGCTTTCTTT
len: 18; j_gene: TRBJ2-6; v_gene: TRBV4-1; d_gene: NA; abundance: NA; CDR3aa: CASSHLLSPGRGANVLTF; CDR3nt: TGCGCCAGCAGCCATCTCCTATCTCCGGGTAGGGGGGCCAACGTCCTGACTTTC
len: 17; j_gene: TRBJ2-2; v_gene: TRBV19; d_gene: TRBD1; abundance: NA; CDR3aa: CAAGDRGTSGYTGELFF; CDR3nt: TGTGCCGCTGGGGACAGGGGTACTAGCGGTTACACCGGGGAGCTGTTTTTT
len: 15; j_gene: TRBJ2-3; v_gene: TRBV6-5; d_gene: TRBD1; abundance: NA; CDR3aa: CASSSGTDTTDTQYF; CDR3nt: TGTGCCAGCAGTTCCGGGACAGACACCACAGATACGCAGTATTTT
len: 15; j_gene: TRBJ1-1; v_gene: TRBV27; d_gene: NA; abundance: NA; CDR3aa: CASSLGVGANTEAFF; CDR3nt: TGTGCCAGCAGTTTAGGAGTCGGGGCGAACACTGAAGCTTTCTTT
len: 16; j_gene: TRBJ1-4; v_gene: TRBV18; d_gene: NA; abundance: NA; CDR3aa: CASSPGTGTPTEKLFF; CDR3nt: TGTGCCAGCTCACCAGGGACCGGGACGCCAACTGAAAAACTGTTTTTT
len: 13; j_gene: TRBJ1-4; v_gene: TRBV5-1; d_gene: NA; abundance: NA; CDR3aa: CASSKGPTEKLFF; CDR3nt: TGCGCCAGCAGCAAGGGACCTACTGAAAAACTGTTTTTT
len: 13; j_gene: TRBJ2-7; v_gene: TRBV30; d_gene: TRBD1; abundance: NA; CDR3aa: CAFLQGASHEQYF; CDR3nt: TGTGCCTTCCTCCAGGGGGCTAGTCACGAGCAGTACTTC
len: 15; j_gene: TRBJ1-6; v_gene: TRBV2; d_gene: NA; abundance: NA; CDR3aa: CASKGGGLQNSPLHF; CDR3nt: TGTGCCAGCAAAGGGGGGGGACTCCAGAATTCACCCCTCCACTTT
len: 12; j_gene: TRBJ1-1; v_gene: TRBV19; d_gene: NA; abundance: NA; CDR3aa: CASRMAGTEAFF; CDR3nt: TGTGCCAGTAGAATGGCGGGCACTGAAGCTTTCTTT
len: 17; j_gene: TRBJ2-1; v_gene: TRBV24-1; d_gene: NA; abundance: NA; CDR3aa: CATSDETVVRGFNEQFF; CDR3nt: TGTGCCACCAGTGATGAAACAGTGGTCAGGGGCTTTAATGAGCAGTTCTTC
len: 13; j_gene: TRBJ1-1; v_gene: TRBV7-3; d_gene: NA; abundance: NA; CDR3aa: CASSSQGWTEAFF; CDR3nt: TGTGCCAGCAGCTCCCAGGGGTGGACTGAAGCTTTCTTT
len: 17; j_gene: TRBJ1-1; v_gene: TRBV7-2; d_gene: TRBD1; abundance: NA; CDR3aa: CASSLAPPGQGVTEAFF; CDR3nt: TGTGCCAGCAGCTTAGCGCCCCCGGGACAGGGGGTGACTGAAGCTTTCTTT
len: 12; j_gene: TRBJ1-2; v_gene: TRBV19; d_gene: NA; abundance: NA; CDR3aa: CASSPGVFSYTF; CDR3nt: TGTGCCAGTAGTCCTGGGGTCTTCAGCTACACCTTC
len: 16; j_gene: TRBJ2-1; v_gene: TRBV27; d_gene: TRBD2; abundance: NA; CDR3aa: CASSLSAGVTYNEQFF; CDR3nt: TGTGCCAGCAGTTTATCGGCGGGAGTAACTTACAATGAGCAGTTCTTC
len: 15; j_gene: TRBJ1-5; v_gene: TRBV19; d_gene: NA; abundance: once; CDR3aa: CASSIGGGSNQPQHF; CDR3nt: TGTGCCAGTAGTATAGGGGGAGGGAGCAATCAGCCCCAGCATTTT
len: 11; j_gene: TRBJ1-1; v_gene: TRBV29-1; d_gene: NA; abundance: NA; CDR3aa: CSVEDFSRAFF; CDR3nt: TGCAGCGTTGAGGACTTTTCACGGGCTTTCTTT
len: 15; j_gene: TRBJ2-3; v_gene: TRBV5-1; d_gene: TRBD2; abundance: NA; CDR3aa: CASSLTGGAPDTQYF; CDR3nt: TGCGCCAGCAGCTTGACGGGAGGGGCCCCAGATACGCAGTATTTT
len: 16; j_gene: TRBJ2-1; v_gene: TRBV27; d_gene: NA; abundance: NA; CDR3aa: CASSLSSLTSYNEQFF; CDR3nt: TGTGCCAGCAGTTTATCGTCATTGACTTCCTACAATGAGCAGTTCTTC
len: 14; j_gene: TRBJ1-1; v_gene: TRBV7-2; d_gene: NA; abundance: few; CDR3aa: CASSLAQLNTEAFF; CDR3nt: TGTGCCAGCAGCTTAGCACAGCTGAACACTGAAGCTTTCTTT
len: 12; j_gene: TRBJ2-5; v_gene: TRBV27; d_gene: NA; abundance: NA; CDR3aa: CASSLSGETQYF; CDR3nt: TGTGCCAGCAGTTTATCCGGGGAGACCCAGTACTTC
len: 17; j_gene: TRBJ1-1; v_gene: TRBV28; d_gene: TRBD1; abundance: NA; CDR3aa: CASSENRRWTGNTEAFF; CDR3nt: TGTGCCAGCAGCGAAAACAGACGCTGGACAGGGAACACTGAAGCTTTCTTT
len: 13; j_gene: TRBJ1-5; v_gene: TRBV6-5; d_gene: NA; abundance: NA; CDR3aa: CASGQGQNQPQHF; CDR3nt: TGTGCCAGCGGGCAGGGTCAGAATCAGCCCCAGCATTTT
len: 14; j_gene: TRBJ1-2; v_gene: TRBV6-5; d_gene: NA; abundance: NA; CDR3aa: CASSYSWQGGGYTF; CDR3nt: TGTGCCAGCAGTTACTCTTGGCAGGGCGGCGGCTACACCTTC
len: 14; j_gene: TRBJ1-1; v_gene: TRBV3-1/TRBV3-2; d_gene: TRBD1; abundance: NA; CDR3aa: CASSGRDRASRAFF; CDR3nt: TGTGCCAGCAGCGGCCGGGACAGGGCGTCTCGAGCTTTCTTT
len: 15; j_gene: TRBJ2-2; v_gene: TRBV2; d_gene: TRBD1; abundance: NA; CDR3aa: CASQGGQGATEELFF; CDR3nt: TGTGCCAGCCAAGGGGGACAGGGGGCCACCGAGGAGCTGTTTTTT
len: 15; j_gene: TRBJ2-7; v_gene: TRBV11-2; d_gene: NA; abundance: NA; CDR3aa: CASSLNPGQDIEQYF; CDR3nt: TGTGCCAGCAGCTTAAACCCGGGACAAGATATCGAGCAGTACTTC
len: 14; j_gene: TRBJ1-2; v_gene: TRBV7-6; d_gene: NA; abundance: NA; CDR3aa: CASSSIRGDYGYTF; CDR3nt: TGTGCCAGCAGCTCCATCAGGGGAGACTATGGCTACACCTTC
len: 17; j_gene: TRBJ2-3; v_gene: TRBV18; d_gene: TRBD2; abundance: NA; CDR3aa: CASSPILAGDRPDTQYF; CDR3nt: TGTGCCAGCTCACCAATACTAGCGGGAGACCGGCCAGATACGCAGTATTTT
len: 15; j_gene: TRBJ2-1; v_gene: TRBV16; d_gene: TRBD1; abundance: NA; CDR3aa: CASSRVTGEWMVQFF; CDR3nt: TGTGCCAGCAGCCGAGTAACAGGGGAGTGGATGGTGCAGTTCTTC
len: 15; j_gene: TRBJ2-2; v_gene: TRBV19; d_gene: TRBD1; abundance: NA; CDR3aa: CASSPRDRVDGELFF; CDR3nt: TGTGCCAGTAGTCCAAGGGACAGGGTTGACGGGGAGCTGTTTTTT
len: 14; j_gene: TRBJ1-5; v_gene: TRBV19; d_gene: NA; abundance: NA; CDR3aa: CASSIKYGDQPQHF; CDR3nt: TGTGCCAGTAGTATAAAGTATGGGGATCAGCCCCAGCATTTT
len: 15; j_gene: TRBJ2-1; v_gene: TRBV3-1/TRBV3-2; d_gene: NA; abundance: once; CDR3aa: CASSQGALTYNEQFF; CDR3nt: TGTGCCAGCAGCCAAGGAGCCCTAACCTACAATGAGCAGTTCTTC
len: 14; j_gene: TRBJ2-2; v_gene: TRBV15; d_gene: NA; abundance: NA; CDR3aa: CATSRVTNTGELFF; CDR3nt: TGTGCCACCAGCAGAGTAACCAACACCGGGGAGCTGTTTTTT
len: 16; j_gene: TRBJ2-7; v_gene: TRBV4-1; d_gene: TRBD1; abundance: few; CDR3aa: CASSQVFVRGQDEQYF; CDR3nt: TGCGCCAGCAGCCAAGTTTTCGTCAGGGGGCAGGACGAGCAGTACTTC
len: 18; j_gene: TRBJ1-5; v_gene: TRBV5-5; d_gene: TRBD1; abundance: NA; CDR3aa: CASREIIGTGGLNQPQHF; CDR3nt: TGTGCCAGCAGAGAGATCATAGGGACAGGGGGCCTGAATCAGCCCCAGCATTTT
len: 13; j_gene: TRBJ1-1; v_gene: TRBV12-3/TRBV12-4; d_gene: NA; abundance: once; CDR3aa: CASSLFENTEAFF; CDR3nt: TGTGCCAGCAGTTTATTCGAGAACACTGAAGCTTTCTTT
len: 14; j_gene: TRBJ2-3; v_gene: TRBV11-2; d_gene: NA; abundance: NA; CDR3aa: CASSLFGNTDTQYF; CDR3nt: TGTGCCAGCAGCTTATTCGGAAACACAGATACGCAGTATTTT
len: 15; j_gene: TRBJ2-7; v_gene: TRBV3-1/TRBV3-2; d_gene: NA; abundance: NA; CDR3aa: CASSQVQGLFYEQYF; CDR3nt: TGTGCCAGCAGCCAAGTCCAGGGTTTATTCTACGAGCAGTACTTC
len: 14; j_gene: TRBJ1-5; v_gene: TRBV3-1/TRBV3-2; d_gene: NA; abundance: NA; CDR3aa: CASSQGQWGQPQHF; CDR3nt: TGTGCCAGCAGCCAAGGACAATGGGGTCAGCCCCAGCATTTT
len: 14; j_gene: TRBJ2-7; v_gene: TRBV27; d_gene: NA; abundance: NA; CDR3aa: CASSTRELYYEQYF; CDR3nt: TGTGCCAGCAGTACCCGTGAACTATACTACGAGCAGTACTTC
len: 18; j_gene: TRBJ2-2; v_gene: TRBV19; d_gene: TRBD2; abundance: NA; CDR3aa: CASTMTPRRTSGTGELFF; CDR3nt: TGTGCCAGTACCATGACCCCCAGACGGACTAGCGGGACCGGGGAGCTGTTTTTT
len: 16; j_gene: TRBJ2-7; v_gene: TRBV19; d_gene: NA; abundance: NA; CDR3aa: CASSIPPGDGGYEQYF; CDR3nt: TGTGCCAGCTCCATCCCCCCTGGGGACGGGGGCTACGAGCAGTACTTC
len: 14; j_gene: TRBJ2-7; v_gene: TRBV9; d_gene: NA; abundance: NA; CDR3aa: CASSVGGGTYEQYF; CDR3nt: TGTGCCAGCAGCGTAGGAGGGGGAACCTACGAGCAGTACTTC
len: 14; j_gene: TRBJ1-2; v_gene: TRBV3-1/TRBV3-2; d_gene: NA; abundance: NA; CDR3aa: CASSQVGSGYGYTF; CDR3nt: TGTGCCAGCAGCCAAGTAGGATCGGGCTATGGCTACACCTTC